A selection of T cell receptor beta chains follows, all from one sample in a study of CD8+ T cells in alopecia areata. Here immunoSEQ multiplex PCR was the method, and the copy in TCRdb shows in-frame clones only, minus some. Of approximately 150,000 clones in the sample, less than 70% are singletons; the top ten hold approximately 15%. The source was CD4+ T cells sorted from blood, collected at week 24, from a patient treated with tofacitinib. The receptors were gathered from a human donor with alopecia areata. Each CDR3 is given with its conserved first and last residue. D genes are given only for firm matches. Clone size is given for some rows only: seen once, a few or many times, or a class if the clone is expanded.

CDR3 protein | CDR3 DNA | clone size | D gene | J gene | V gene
CASSQGSNQPQHF | TGTGCCAGCTCACAGGGAAGCAATCAGCCCCAGCATTTT | few | . | TRBJ1-5 | TRBV18
CASSLGTSPDDTQYF | TGTGCCAGCAGCTTGGGGACCTCGCCAGACGATACGCAGTATTTT | . | . | TRBJ2-3 | TRBV5-4
CASLGWPNQETQYF | TGTGCCAGTTTAGGGTGGCCTAACCAAGAGACCCAGTACTTC | once | . | TRBJ2-5 | TRBV19
CASSSTGGHNYGYTF | TGTGCCAGCAGTTCGACAGGGGGCCATAACTATGGCTACACCTTC | few | TRBD1 | TRBJ1-2 | TRBV27
CASSFVRGQETQYF | TGTGCCAGCAGCTTTGTCCGGGGGCAGGAGACCCAGTACTTC | . | . | TRBJ2-5 | TRBV7-2
CASSHSRTSQETQYF | TGTGCCAGCAGCCACTCCAGGACAAGCCAAGAGACCCAGTACTTC | few | . | TRBJ2-5 | TRBV21-1
CAWSLSPGPTYLMTQYF | TGTGCCTGGAGTCTTTCGCCGGGACCAACGTACTTAATGACGCAGTATTTT | . | . | TRBJ2-3 | TRBV30
CATGGPFSDTQYF | TGTGCCACGGGGGGGCCTTTCTCAGATACGCAGTATTTT | . | TRBD2 | TRBJ2-3 | TRBV2
CASSQDPDPTVLSGYTF | TGCGCCAGCAGCCAAGACCCGGACCCGACCGTCCTAAGTGGCTACACCTTC | . | . | TRBJ1-2 | TRBV4-1
CSVNPATSRETQYF | TGCAGCGTTAACCCGGCCACATCGAGGGAGACCCAGTACTTC | . | . | TRBJ2-5 | TRBV29-1
CASSVYYGYTF | TGTGCCAGCAGTGTTTACTATGGCTACACCTTC | . | . | TRBJ1-2 | TRBV6-1
CAWSANAGMELFF | TGTGCCTGGAGCGCTAATGCGGGCATGGAGCTGTTTTTT | . | . | TRBJ2-2 | TRBV30
CASSRGQTIGGDEQFF | TGTGCCAGCAGCCGCGGACAGACTATTGGGGGGGATGAGCAGTTCTTC | . | . | TRBJ2-1 | TRBV11-2
CASSFDSGSYNEQFF | TGTGCCAGCAGCTTCGATAGCGGATCCTACAATGAGCAGTTCTTC | . | . | TRBJ2-1 | TRBV11-2
CASSQIGVGQPQHF | TGCGCCAGCAGCCAGATAGGGGTGGGACAGCCCCAGCATTTT | . | . | TRBJ1-5 | TRBV4-1
CASSEARRGNTEAFF | TGTGCCAGCAGTGAAGCAAGAAGGGGGAACACTGAAGCTTTCTTT | . | . | TRBJ1-1 | TRBV6-1
CASSLLSSSSYEQYF | TGTGCCAGCAGCTTGTTGAGTAGCTCATCCTACGAGCAGTACTTC | . | . | TRBJ2-7 | TRBV7-9
CASSWGRGYTF | TGTGCCAGCAGTTGGGGCCGTGGCTACACCTTC | . | . | TRBJ1-2 | TRBV6-6
CAWSVDKNSPLHF | TGTGCCTGGAGTGTGGACAAAAATTCACCCCTCCACTTT | . | . | TRBJ1-6 | TRBV30
CASSPSRREKLFF | TGTGCCAGCTCACCATCCCGAAGGGAAAAACTGTTTTTT | few | . | TRBJ1-4 | TRBV18
CASSGTGRGELFF | TGTGCCAGCAGCGGGACAGGGCGCGGGGAGCTGTTTTTT | . | TRBD1 | TRBJ2-2 | TRBV9
CAWGGLHNSPLHF | TGTGCCTGGGGAGGGTTGCATAATTCACCCCTCCACTTT | . | . | TRBJ1-6 | TRBV30
CASSQETAGASNYGYTF | TGCGCCAGCAGCCAAGAGACCGCAGGGGCTAGTAACTATGGCTACACCTTC | . | . | TRBJ1-2 | TRBV4-1
CASSESGRHYGYTF | TGTGCCAGCAGTGAATCGGGCAGGCACTATGGCTACACCTTC | . | . | TRBJ1-2 | TRBV25-1
CASSDRAPREQYF | TGTGCCAGCAGTGACAGGGCCCCACGCGAGCAGTACTTC | . | . | TRBJ2-7 | TRBV2
CSVGDRVNTGELFF | TGCAGCGTGGGTGACAGGGTAAACACCGGGGAGCTGTTTTTT | . | TRBD1 | TRBJ2-2 | TRBV29-1
CASSSLDRKTEAFF | TGTGCCAGCAGCTCGCTGGACAGAAAAACTGAAGCTTTCTTT | . | . | TRBJ1-1 | TRBV7-2
CASSFQDRENEQFF | TGTGCCAGCAGCTTCCAGGACAGGGAAAATGAGCAGTTCTTC | . | TRBD1 | TRBJ2-1 | TRBV7-9
CASRRGDSYEQYF | TGTGCCAGCAGAAGAGGCGATAGTTACGAGCAGTACTTC | . | . | TRBJ2-7 | TRBV2
CASSPSLGRGDTQYF | TGTGCCAGCAGCCCAAGTCTGGGGCGCGGAGATACGCAGTATTTT | . | . | TRBJ2-3 | TRBV7-8
CAISDQETQYF | TGTGCCATCAGTGACCAAGAGACCCAGTACTTC | . | . | TRBJ2-5 | TRBV10-3
CASSQVTIEETQYF | TGTGCCAGCAGCCAAGTGACTATAGAAGAGACCCAGTACTTC | . | . | TRBJ2-5 | TRBV14
CAIRPAGNTEAFF | TGTGCCATCAGGCCGGCAGGGAACACTGAAGCTTTCTTT | . | . | TRBJ1-1 | TRBV10-3
CASSGRTEAFF | TGTGCCAGCAGTGGGAGGACTGAAGCTTTCTTT | . | . | TRBJ1-1 | TRBV27
CAIRPAGGNQPQHF | TGTGCCATCAGGCCGGCCGGGGGCAATCAGCCCCAGCATTTT | . | . | TRBJ1-5 | TRBV10-3
CAISGGRDEETQYF | TGTGCCATCAGTGGCGGCCGGGATGAAGAGACCCAGTACTTC | . | . | TRBJ2-5 | TRBV10-3
CASRAERGAETQYF | TGTGCCAGCAGGGCAGAGCGGGGAGCAGAGACCCAGTACTTC | . | TRBD2 | TRBJ2-5 | TRBV2
CASTRITDTQYF | TGTGCCAGCACGCGGATCACAGATACGCAGTATTTT | . | . | TRBJ2-3 | TRBV6-1
CASSEGGYEQYF | TGTGCCAGCAGTGAAGGGGGCTACGAGCAGTACTTC | few | . | TRBJ2-7 | TRBV6-1
CARQGLCGYTF | TGTGCCAGGCAGGGACTCTGTGGCTACACCTTC | . | . | TRBJ1-2 | TRBV5-4
CASSLVEVGRGYTF | TGTGCCAGCAGCTTAGTAGAAGTGGGTCGGGGCTACACCTTC | . | . | TRBJ1-2 | TRBV11-2
CASSPIKNTGELFF | TGTGCCAGCAGCCCTATTAAGAACACCGGGGAGCTGTTTTTT | . | . | TRBJ2-2 | TRBV7-2
CASSIRSLRAAGTEAFF | TGTGCCAGTAGTATCCGGTCCCTCCGGGCAGCGGGCACTGAAGCTTTCTTT | few | . | TRBJ1-1 | TRBV19
CSVVEGSSSYNEQFF | TGCAGCGTTGTGGAAGGAAGTAGCTCCTACAATGAGCAGTTCTTC | . | . | TRBJ2-1 | TRBV29-1
CASSSETAPYEQYF | TGTGCCAGCAGCTCCGAGACAGCTCCCTACGAGCAGTACTTC | . | . | TRBJ2-7 | TRBV7-9
CASSTTQNTEAFF | TGCGCCAGCAGCACGACACAAAACACTGAAGCTTTCTTT | few | . | TRBJ1-1 | TRBV5-1
CSVGQGLGQPQHF | TGCAGCGTTGGGCAGGGATTGGGTCAGCCCCAGCATTTT | . | . | TRBJ1-5 | TRBV29-1
CASSHLLPNTEAFF | TGCGCCAGCAGTCACCTCCTGCCGAACACTGAAGCTTTCTTT | many | . | TRBJ1-1 | TRBV23-1
CASSHGGRRSGANVLTF | TGTGCCAGCAGCCACGGAGGGAGAAGAAGTGGGGCCAACGTCCTGACTTTC | . | . | TRBJ2-6 | TRBV7-2
CASSDLGTGENIQYF | TGTGCCAGCAGTGACCTCGGGACAGGGGAAAACATTCAGTACTTC | . | TRBD1 | TRBJ2-4 | TRBV27
CSAEPMNTEAFF | TGCAGCGCGGAGCCCATGAACACTGAAGCTTTCTTT | . | . | TRBJ1-1 | TRBV29-1
CAWSVRRGTVYGYTF | TGTGCCTGGAGTGTACGGAGGGGTACTGTCTATGGCTACACCTTC | few | . | TRBJ1-2 | TRBV30
CASSDRGAGGGNQPQHF | TGTGCCAGCAGCGACCGTGGGGCAGGGGGCGGCAATCAGCCCCAGCATTTT | once | TRBD1 | TRBJ1-5 | TRBV2
CASSQTSYEQYF | TGTGCCAGCAGCCAAACCTCCTACGAGCAGTACTTC | . | . | TRBJ2-7 | TRBV4-2
CASSLVGSSQETQYF | TGCGCCAGCAGCTTGGTGGGGTCATCCCAAGAGACCCAGTACTTC | . | . | TRBJ2-5 | TRBV5-1
CAISQTGGKGATNEKLFF | TGTGCCATCAGTCAGACAGGGGGCAAGGGGGCAACTAATGAAAAACTGTTTTTT | few | TRBD1 | TRBJ1-4 | TRBV10-3
CSAEGQTSREQYF | TGCAGCGCCGAGGGACAGACCTCCCGCGAGCAGTACTTC | . | TRBD1 | TRBJ2-7 | TRBV29-1
CSPGGGTGPSYEQYF | TGCAGCCCGGGGGGTGGGACAGGGCCCTCCTACGAGCAGTACTTC | . | TRBD1 | TRBJ2-7 | TRBV29-1